The 19 T cell receptor beta chains reported below all come from one sample, sequenced in a study of T cells in Graves' hyperthyroidism and ophthalmopathy. The TCR beta CDR3 regions underwent amplification using RNA transcripts as the source. First-round RT-PCR of the TCR CDR3 relied on the HTBI primer set. TCRdb re-called the multiplex PCR reads with MiXCR, one entry per CDR3 protein. The sample lists approximately 560,000 distinct CDR3 sequences, 40% to 55% occurring once. The sequencing sample was made of peripheral blood or thyroid tissue (not recorded which). The receptor set was obtained from a woman aged 18-29 years with Graves' hyperthyroidism.

As for this clonotype: A read error may be the cause here, since a much bigger clone is one base away. This rearrangement joins TRBV7-6 to TRBJ1-4, with TRBD1 identical over 8 bases. CDR1 and CDR2 from the germline V gene are SGHVS and FNYEAQ. Trimming removed 8 bases from V and 6 bases from J; junction bases left unmatched: 8. The CDR3 runs 14 residues. This CDR3 reads CASGDNRGDEKLFF. In DNA, the CDR3 is TGTGCCAGCGGCGACAACAGGGGGGATGAAAAACTGTTTTTT. The variable domain in full, with the rest retrieved from reference TRBV7-6 and TRBJ1-4, is GAGVSQSPRYKVTKRGQDVALRCDPISGHVSLYWYRQALGQGPEFLTYFNYEAQQDKSGLPNDRFSAERPEGSISTLTIQRTEQRDSAMYRCASGDNRGDEKLFFGSGTQLSVL.

The chain couples TRBV20-1 to TRBJ1-4; the D is unclear. The CDR3 consists of 15 residues. The V gene lost 5 bases and the J gene lost 0 bases, with 13 bases spanning the gap. Germline lookup yields CDR1 DFQATT and CDR2 SNEGSKA (reference sequence). Here the CDR3 DNA reads TGCAGTGCTCGAAGAATACTTGCAACTAATGAAAAACTGTTTTTT. Its protein is CSARRILATNEKLFF.

On this clonotype: Since a much larger clone is just one base distant, this may be a read error. The chain has TRBV2 and TRBJ1-3; no reliable D call. This CDR3 region has 14 residues. From germline, CDR1 is SNHLY and CDR2 FYNNEI. Deletions cut 0 bases from V and 2 bases from J, with 5 bases between. CDR3: CASSEASAGNTIYF. The CDR3 bases are TGTGCCAGCAGTGAAGCCTCAGCTGGAAACACCATATATTTT.

This rearrangement joins TRBV19 to TRBJ1-2; weak D call: TRBD1 (5 bases). The V end was cut by 4 bases, the J end by 8 bases, with 14 bases between. The CDR3 has 13 amino acids. From germline, CDR1 is LNHDA and CDR2 SQIVND (reference sequence). CDR3 DNA: TGTGCCAGTAGTAAAGGGGCAGTCGGAGGCTACACCTTC. Protein: CASSKGAVGGYTF.

This clonotype was seen ten or more times. The chain couples TRBV6-5 to TRBJ2-7; D gene uncertain. The CDR3 length is 12 residues. Germline assignment: CDR1 MNHEY and CDR2 SVGAGI. With 2 bases removed from V and 3 bases from J, the gap between germline ends came to 5 bases. The CDR3 bases are TGTGCCAGCAGTTACGACAACTACGAGCAGTACTTC. This gives the protein CASSYDNYEQYF.

This clonotype showed up many times. The V call is TRBV24-1, the J call TRBJ1-1; D is perhaps TRBD1 (5 bases). Per germline, CDR1 KGHDR and CDR2 SFDVKD. This CDR3 is 14 amino acids long. The ends were cut back, 5 bases at V and 1 base at J, with 10 bases in the middle. CDR3 loop: CATSAGDQNTEAFF. The CDR3 coding sequence is TGTGCCACCAGTGCGGGGGACCAGAACACTGAAGCTTTCTTT.

The chain is built from TRBV7-8 and TRBJ2-6, with 11 nucleotides matching TRBD2. The CDR3 runs 18 residues. The germline gives CDR1 SGHVS, CDR2 FQNEAQ. The V gene end was trimmed by 5 bases and the J gene end by 0 bases; junction bases not matched to a gene: 6. The CDR3 spells CASSLKTSGTSGANVLTF. DNA of the CDR3: TGTGCCAGCAGCCTTAAGACTAGCGGGACCTCTGGGGCCAACGTCCTGACTTTC.

This clonotype has ten or more counts. This chain uses TRBV7-3 with TRBJ2-5, with a weak D call TRBD1 (5 bases). The germline CDR1 and CDR2 sequences are SGHTA and FQGTGA. V dropped 4 bases and J dropped 5 bases, with 11 bases sitting between them. CDR3 length: 13 residues. CDR3 sequence reads: CASSSTKGETQYF. As DNA, the CDR3 is TGTGCCAGCAGCTCCACGAAGGGGGAGACCCAGTACTTC.

This clonotype appeared many times. The chain carries TRBV7-9 and TRBJ1-2; 7 positions match TRBD1. CDR3 length: 16 amino acids. Germline CDR1 SEHNR, CDR2 FQNEAQ (reference sequence). V lost 6 bases and J lost 7; bases outside the gene matches: 17. The CDR3 spells CASSPVVNTGERGYTF. Here the CDR3 DNA reads TGTGCCAGCAGTCCTGTCGTAAATACAGGGGAACGTGGCTACACCTTC.

This clonotype occurred many times. The rearrangement uses TRBV7-9 and TRBJ1-6; D remains ambiguous. Germline V gives CDR1 SEHNR, CDR2 FQNEAQ (reference sequence). The CDR3 has 11 residues. V dropped 6 bases and J dropped 11 bases, with 8 bases sitting between them. DNA for the CDR3: TGTGCCAGCAGATGGACTCCACCCCTCCACTTT. Translation: CASRWTPPLHF. Variable domain in full (rest from reference TRBV7-9 and TRBJ1-6): DTGVSQNPRHKITKRGQNVTFRCDPISEHNRLYWYRQTLGQGPEFLTYFQNEAQLEKSRLLSDRFSAERPKGSFSTLEIQRTEQGDSAMYLCASRWTPPLHFGNGTRLTVT.

Many counts were recorded for this clonotype. The rearrangement joins TRBV2 to TRBJ1-2; a possible D gene is TRBD1 (6 bases). Trimming took 3 bases from V and 4 from J, leaving 9 bases between them. This CDR3 is built from 13 residues. CDR1 is SNHLY and CDR2 is FYNNEI in the germline V gene. CDR3 amino acids: CASSDAGVYGYTF. In nucleotides, the CDR3 is TGTGCCAGCAGTGACGCAGGGGTCTATGGCTACACCTTC.

This clonotype was observed once. The chain joins TRBV24-1 to TRBJ2-6, with no clear D. This CDR3 has 16 residues. Deletions cut 3 bases from V and 0 bases from J, with 8 bases between. CDR1 and CDR2 from the germline V gene are KGHDR and SFDVKD. In nucleotides, the CDR3 is TGTGCCACCAGTGATGCCGGACGCTCTGGGGCCAACGTCCTGACTTTC. Translation gives CATSDAGRSGANVLTF.

This clonotype appeared a few times. A read error may account for a junction end that differs from germline. The CDR3 spells CASSIGLAGELFF. Here the CDR3 DNA reads TGTGCCAGCAGTATCGGACTCGCTGGGGAGCTGTTTTTT. The rearrangement joins TRBV10-3 to TRBJ2-2; TRBD2 might be the D (5 bases). CDR1 is ENHRY and CDR2 is SYGVKD in the germline V gene. This CDR3 is built from 13 residues.

This rearrangement joins TRBV7-2 to TRBJ2-7, with D tentatively TRBD1 (5 bases). The V and J ends lost 5 bases and 5 bases respectively, with 19 bases between them. This CDR3 is 15 amino acids long. Per germline, CDR1 SGHTA and CDR2 FQGNSA. The CDR3: CASSQAQALPNEQYF. The CDR3 DNA follows: TGTGCCAGCAGCCAGGCACAGGCCCTACCTAACGAGCAGTACTTC.

V gene TRBV25-1 combines with J gene TRBJ1-2; 9 nucleotides match TRBD1. The CDR3 has 15 residues. V trimming: 3 bases; J trimming: 7 bases; junction bases outside the gene matches: 9. From germline, CDR1 is MGHDK and CDR2 SYGVNS. DNA for the CDR3: TGTGCCAGCAGTGACCCCGGGACAGGGCTGAGTGGCTACACCTTC. The encoded protein is CASSDPGTGLSGYTF.

This clonotype was observed many times. J is TRBJ1-1 and V is TRBV7-9, with D possibly TRBD1 on 5 matching bases. Germline V gene sequence: CDR1 SEHNR, CDR2 FQNEAQ (reference sequence). This CDR3 comprises 13 residues. V gave up 5 bases and J gave up 0 bases, with 7 bases separating them. This CDR3 reads CASSTRVNTEAFF. DNA for the CDR3: TGTGCCAGCAGCACCAGGGTGAACACTGAAGCTTTCTTT.

The V gene is TRBV11-1, the J gene TRBJ2-7; 8 bases are a match to TRBD2. The ends lost 5 bases at V and 6 bases at J; junction bases unmatched: 9. The CDR3 runs 14 residues. The germline gives CDR1 SGHAT, CDR2 FQDESV (reference sequence). CDR3 sequence: CASSQDPAGAEQYF. The CDR3 DNA is TGTGCCAGCAGCCAAGATCCAGCGGGAGCCGAGCAGTACTTC.

This chain connects TRBV2 to TRBJ2-3; D may be TRBD2 (6 bases). The CDR3 is made up of 15 amino acids. Deletions cut 6 bases from V and 1 base from J, with 14 bases between. In germline, CDR1 is SNHLY, CDR2 FYNNEI. The chain's CDR3 is CASSGRGIRTDTQYF. CDR3 nucleotide sequence: TGTGCCAGCAGCGGACGGGGGATCCGCACAGATACGCAGTATTTT.

In its sample, this clonotype was seen many times. The chain carries TRBV7-2 and TRBJ2-5, with 9 bases lining up with TRBD1. Unmatched junction bases numbered 6, after V lost 5 bases and J lost 5 bases. Germline V gene sequence: CDR1 SGHTA, CDR2 FQGNSA. The CDR3 extends over 14 amino acids. CDR3 nucleotides: TGTGCCAGCAGCGACAACAGGGGGCGGGAGACCCAGTACTTC. It specifies CASSDNRGRETQYF.